These T cell receptor beta chains were read from a single sample in a study of blood T cell repertoires in COVID-19. Only in-frame clones appear in the TCRdb table, and some are missing; sequencing was by immunoSEQ multiplex PCR. The profile shows more than 80,000 clones, approximately 87% of them singletons. Sample: peripheral blood. All receptors come from a human donor with active COVID-19. The donor label of this sample is uncertain. Each CDR3 is given with its conserved first and last residue. D genes are given only for firm matches. Size tells how often a clone was seen (once, few, many) or the class of an expanded clone, and some rows leave it out.

j_call d_call clone_size cdr3_length v_call cdr3_nt cdr3_aa
TRBJ1-2 - - 15 TRBV18 TGTGCCAGCTCACCACCTCAGGGGACCAACTATGGCTACACCTTC CASSPPQGTNYGYTF
TRBJ2-4 - - 14 TRBV11-3 TGTGCCAGCAGCTTAGGGCCAGCCAAAAACATTCAGTACTTC CASSLGPAKNIQYF
TRBJ1-1 - - 12 TRBV30 TGTGCCTGCCATCCAGGGGCCCCTGAAGCTTTCTTT CACHPGAPEAFF
TRBJ1-2 - - 16 TRBV29-1 TGCAGCGTGCCACAGGGAATAGGGTCTCGGGGCTATGGCTACACCTTC CSVPQGIGSRGYGYTF
TRBJ2-1 TRBD1 - 16 TRBV7-8 TGTGCCAGCAGCGGCGGGACAGGGGGTAATACGGATGAGCAGTTCTTC CASSGGTGGNTDEQFF
TRBJ2-7 TRBD1 - 14 TRBV7-2 TGTGCCAGCAGCTTAAGGGGACAGGTATCCGAGCAGTACTTC CASSLRGQVSEQYF
TRBJ2-3 TRBD2 - 16 TRBV27 TGTGCCAGCAGTTTAATGAGGGCGGGAGGCACAGATACGCAGTATTTT CASSLMRAGGTDTQYF
TRBJ2-3 - - 16 TRBV18 TGTGCCAGCTCCCGGGCCCCAGGGGCTAGCACAGATACGCAGTATTTT CASSRAPGASTDTQYF
TRBJ2-2 TRBD2 - 16 TRBV7-9 TGTGCCAGCAGCCGGACTAGCGGGGGGAACACCGGGGAGCTGTTTTTT CASSRTSGGNTGELFF
TRBJ1-2 TRBD1 - 13 TRBV29-1 TGCAGCGTTGGAGAACAGGGGTACTATGGCTACACCTTC CSVGEQGYYGYTF
TRBJ2-5 TRBD2 once 15 TRBV19 TGTGCCAGTAGCTCTCGGGGAGGGATTCAAGAGACCCAGTACTTC CASSSRGGIQETQYF
TRBJ2-7 - - 13 TRBV27 TGTGCCAGCAGTACCGGACTGGGCAACGAGCAGTACTTC CASSTGLGNEQYF
TRBJ2-5 - - 14 TRBV7-2 TGTGCCAGCAGCTTAGTATCCAGCCAAGAGACCCAGTACTTC CASSLVSSQETQYF
TRBJ2-7 - - 16 TRBV5-6 TGTGCCAGCAGCCGCATCGGGGAGGGGGGCGACTACGAGCAGTACTTC CASSRIGEGGDYEQYF
TRBJ2-7 TRBD2 - 17 TRBV4-3 TGCGCCAGCAGCCAAGAGCTTTCAGCGGGGGGGCTCTCCGAGCAGTACTTC CASSQELSAGGLSEQYF
TRBJ1-1 - - 13 TRBV6-2/TRBV6-3 TGTGCCAGCAGTTACTACAGGGCTGCTGAAGCTTTCTTT CASSYYRAAEAFF
TRBJ1-1 TRBD1 - 15 TRBV25-1 TGTGCCAGCAGTTCCCCCGGGACAGGGGGCCGTGAAGCTTTCTTT CASSSPGTGGREAFF
TRBJ2-7 - - 13 TRBV18 TGTGCCAGCTCAGCGGAAGACAGCTACGAGCAGTACTTC CASSAEDSYEQYF
TRBJ2-1 TRBD2 - 15 TRBV5-1 TGCGCCAGCAGCGGAAGCGGGGGGGCTTCAAATGAGCAGTTCTTC CASSGSGGASNEQFF
TRBJ1-3 - - 13 TRBV29-1 TGCAGCGTTGAAGTTGCGGTGGGAAACACCATATATTTT CSVEVAVGNTIYF
TRBJ2-1 TRBD1 once 13 TRBV30 TGTGCCTGGGCCAGGGACAGTCCGGGTGAGCAGTTCTTC CAWARDSPGEQFF
TRBJ2-2 TRBD1 - 15 TRBV4-2 TGTGCCAGCAGCCCCGGGACAGCGAACACCGGGGAGCTGTTTTTT CASSPGTANTGELFF
TRBJ2-3 TRBD2 - 17 TRBV5-1 TGCGCCAGCAGCTTGTCCAGGACTAGCGGAAACACAGATACGCAGTATTTT CASSLSRTSGNTDTQYF
TRBJ1-2 TRBD1 - 16 TRBV6-2/TRBV6-3 TGTGCCAGCAGCCGGACAGGGGTTAGAGCTAACTATGGCTACACCTTC CASSRTGVRANYGYTF
TRBJ1-1 - - 11 TRBV20-1 TGCAGTGCTACAGGGTCCTGGGCAGCTTTCTTT CSATGSWAAFF
TRBJ2-7 - - 13 TRBV5-6 TGTGCCAGCAGCTTGGCCGGGGGAAACGAGCAGTACTTC CASSLAGGNEQYF
TRBJ2-2 TRBD1 once 16 TRBV7-2 TGTGCCAGCAGCGACCCCGGGACAGGGGCCTACGGGGAGCTGTTTTTT CASSDPGTGAYGELFF
TRBJ2-7 TRBD1 - 14 TRBV6-5 TGTGCCAGTGGGGACAGGCCGGACTCCTACGAGCAGTACTTC CASGDRPDSYEQYF
TRBJ2-7 TRBD2 - 15 TRBV7-2 TGTGCCAGCAGCTGGTTAGCGGGGCCACCCTACGAGCAGTACTTC CASSWLAGPPYEQYF
TRBJ2-2 TRBD1 - 16 TRBV18 TGTGCCAGCTCACCTGAGCGTAGGGGGCCCACCGGGGAGCTGTTTTTT CASSPERRGPTGELFF
TRBJ1-5 TRBD1 - 14 TRBV7-2 TGTGCCAGCAGCCAGGGGGTGGGAAATCAGCCCCAGCATTTT CASSQGVGNQPQHF
TRBJ1-5 - - 18 TRBV18 TGTGCCAGCTCACTAATTAGTTTAGGGGGAAATAGCAATCAGCCCCAGCATTTT CASSLISLGGNSNQPQHF
TRBJ1-2 TRBD1 - 13 TRBV18 TGTGCCAGCTCCCCAAGCGGAGGGGGCGGCTACACCTTC CASSPSGGGGYTF
TRBJ2-7 - - 13 TRBV4-1 TGCGCCAGCAGCCAAGATCGTTCCTACGAGCAGTACTTC CASSQDRSYEQYF
TRBJ1-6 - - 13 TRBV10-1 TGCGCCACTCCTGGGAGGGGATGTTCACCCCTCCACTTT CATPGRGCSPLHF
TRBJ2-3 TRBD2 - 14 TRBV19 TGTGCCAGTAGTAAGCGGGGGAGCACAGATACGCAGTATTTT CASSKRGSTDTQYF
TRBJ2-3 TRBD1 - 17 TRBV10-3 TGTGCCATCAGTGAGTCTTGGGACAGGGGGCTCACAGATACGCAGTATTTT CAISESWDRGLTDTQYF
TRBJ2-7 TRBD1 few 16 TRBV5-1 TGCGCCAGCAGCTTGGCAAGGACAGGGAGCACCTACGAGCAGTACTTC CASSLARTGSTYEQYF
TRBJ2-1 - - 13 TRBV9 TGTGCCAGCAGCGTAGTTGGGGGGTCAGAGCAGTTCTTC CASSVVGGSEQFF
TRBJ2-3 - - 13 TRBV6-1 TGTGCCAGCAGTGATATTCGGACTGCCGAGCAGTATTTT CASSDIRTAEQYF
TRBJ1-6 - few 15 TRBV19 TGTGCCAGTAGTATCGGGGACTCCTATAATTCACCCCTCCACTTT CASSIGDSYNSPLHF
TRBJ2-4 - - 14 TRBV18 TGTGCCAGCTCACCGGGGGCAGCCAAAAACATTCAGTACTTC CASSPGAAKNIQYF
TRBJ2-7 - - 11 TRBV6-5 TGTGCCAGCAGTTCTGCCTACGAGCAGTACTTC CASSSAYEQYF